These 26 T cell receptor beta chains were sequenced from one sample in a study of T cell responses to AZD1222 COVID-19 vaccine. Clones were read by immunoSEQ multiplex PCR, and TCRdb kept only the in-frame ones, dropping some. Of 150,000 to 200,000 clones listed, 80% to 95% were seen once; the top ten hold about 2.5%. The specimen was peripheral blood, collected on day 0 of AZD1222 vaccination. The receptor source for this set is an adult in good health.

The V gene is TRBV11-2, the J gene TRBJ2-1; TRBD2 agrees at 10 bases. The germline V gene has CDR1 SGHAT and CDR2 FQNNGV. The V segment lost 3 bases and the J segment 7 bases; nucleotides outside the gene matches: 9. The CDR3 sequence is 16 residues long. The CDR3, as DNA: TGTGCCAGCAGCTTTTCGCTGGCTAGCGGGAGTAATGAGCAGTTCTTC. It translates to CASSFSLASGSNEQFF.

This clone was counted once. This chain joins TRBV7-9 and TRBJ1-2; no reliable D call. Trimming took 7 bases from V and 7 from J, leaving 7 bases between them. There are 10 residues in the CDR3. Germline CDR1 reads SEHNR; CDR2 reads FQNEAQ (reference sequence). The CDR3 region has the DNA TGTGCCAGCACGAAATTTGGCTACACCTTC. Translation: CASTKFGYTF.

This chain connects TRBV3-1 (or the pseudogene TRBV3-2) to TRBJ2-4, with TRBD1 matching over 11 bases. The junction had 7 bases not matched to a gene; V was cut back by 4 bases and J by 2 bases. Germline V gene data show CDR1 as LGHDT and CDR2 as YNNKEL (reference sequence). The CDR3 spans 17 residues. The CDR3 region has the DNA TGTGCCAGCAGCCGGTACGGGACAGGGGGGACCAAAAACATTCAGTACTTC. This gives the protein CASSRYGTGGTKNIQYF.

This rearrangement joins TRBV6-5 to TRBJ1-3; no firm D call. The germline V gene has CDR1 MNHEY and CDR2 SVGAGI. Trimming took off 4 bases at V and 0 bases at J, with 10 bases between the two ends. The CDR3 covers 15 residues. CDR3 sequence: CASSSDRRSGNTIYF. CDR3 nucleotide sequence: TGTGCCAGCAGTTCGGACCGTCGCTCTGGAAACACCATATATTTT.

The chain uses TRBV11-2 and TRBJ1-5; no definite D call. The CDR3 runs 15 residues. The germline V gene encodes CDR1 SGHAT and CDR2 FQNNGV. The ends were cut back, 2 bases at V and 0 bases at J, with 8 bases in the middle. CDR3 loop: CASSLLRDSNQPQHF. CDR3 bases: TGTGCCAGCAGCTTATTACGGGATAGCAATCAGCCCCAGCATTTT.

Details on this clone: This specimen includes other DNA sequences encoding the same CDR3. V usage is TRBV9 and J usage is TRBJ2-2, with D possibly matching TRBD2 (5 bases). Deletions cut 0 bases from V and 5 bases from J, with 5 bases between. The CDR3 length is 13 residues. CDR1 SGDLS and CDR2 YYNGEE come from the germline V gene. Here the CDR3 reads CASSVGGTGELFF. Written as DNA, the CDR3 is TGTGCCAGCAGCGTAGGAGGGACCGGGGAGCTGTTTTTT. The full variable domain, its missing parts supplied by reference TRBV9 and TRBJ2-2, is DSGVTQTPKHLITATGQRVTLRCSPRSGDLSVYWYQQSLDQGLQFLIQYYNGEERAKGNILERFSAQQFPDLHSELNLSSLELGDSALYFCASSVGGTGELFFGEGSRLTVL.

The CDR3 DNA reads as TGTGCCAGCAGTTTTCCGCGCCATGGCTACACCTTC. Translating gives CASSFPRHGYTF. The chain combines TRBV28 with TRBJ1-2, with D unclear. The CDR3 is 12 residues long. V lost 3 bases and J lost 6, with 8 bases in between. Germline V gives CDR1 MDHEN, CDR2 SYDVKM.

The chain uses TRBV19 and TRBJ1-2; 10 nucleotides align to TRBD1. Losses at the gene ends were 11 bases for V and 6 bases for J; bases not matched to a gene: 15. CDR1 and CDR2 (germline): LNHDA, SQIVND (reference sequence). CDR3 size: 15 residues. This CDR3 is CAATTGQGTFNGYTF. The CDR3 bases are TGTGCCGCGACGACGGGACAGGGGACCTTTAATGGCTACACCTTC.

The CDR3 coding sequence is TGTGCCAGCAGTTACGACAGGTATCAGCCCCAGCATTTT. Its protein product is CASSYDRYQPQHF. The chain employs TRBV6-5 and TRBJ1-5; a weak D match, TRBD1 (6 bases). The CDR3 is 13 residues long. From germline, CDR1 is MNHEY and CDR2 SVGAGI. The V end was cut by 2 bases, the J end by 5 bases, with 7 bases between.

This chain connects TRBV19 to TRBJ2-1, with 7 bases matching TRBD1. Germline V gene sequence: CDR1 LNHDA, CDR2 SQIVND (reference sequence). V lost 3 bases, J lost 7 bases, and 6 bases stayed unmatched. There are 14 residues in the CDR3. CDR3: CASSISQGKNEQFF. CDR3 coding DNA: TGTGCCAGTAGTATCTCACAGGGGAAAAATGAGCAGTTCTTC.

The chain has TRBV10-3 and TRBJ1-5; 7 bases line up with TRBD1. The V gene's germline CDR1 is ENHRY and CDR2 SYGVKD. The CDR3 runs 14 residues. V lost 8 bases to trimming and J lost 5 bases; unmatched junction nucleotides: 9. This CDR3 is CAISVGTEDQPQHF. In DNA, the CDR3 is TGTGCCATCTCGGTCGGGACAGAAGATCAGCCCCAGCATTTT.

This rearrangement joins TRBV18 to TRBJ1-5; D is undetermined. Germline V gene data show CDR1 as KGHSH and CDR2 as LQKENI. CDR3 length: 15 residues. V gave up 6 bases and J gave up 7 bases, with 19 bases separating them. The CDR3 spells CASSRTDGLRQPQHF. CDR3 coding DNA: TGTGCCAGCTCGCGCACTGACGGACTGCGACAGCCCCAGCATTTT. Supplemented by reference TRBV18 and TRBJ1-5, the full variable domain reads NAGVMQNPRHLVRRRGQEARLRCSPMKGHSHVYWYRQLPEEGLKFMVYLQKENIIDESGMPKERFSAEFPKEGPSILRIQQVVRGDSAAYFCASSRTDGLRQPQHFGDGTRLSIL.

V is TRBV28 and J is TRBJ1-2; 8 nucleotides agree with TRBD1. CDR1 is MDHEN and CDR2 is SYDVKM in the germline V gene. With V trimmed by 6 bases and J by 4 bases, 7 bases remained unmatched. The CDR3 length is 14 residues. The CDR3 DNA is TGTGCCAGCAGCTCCGGACAGGGCACCTATGGCTACACCTTC. It encodes CASSSGQGTYGYTF.

V usage is TRBV19 and J usage is TRBJ2-1; the match to TRBD2 covers 11 bases. CDR3 length: 15 amino acids. The V segment lost 5 bases and the J segment 7 bases; nucleotides outside the gene matches: 7. Germline CDR1 reads LNHDA; CDR2 reads SQIVND (reference sequence). The DNA of the CDR3 is TGTGCCAGTAGTTCAATAGCGGGGGGGCGAAATGAGCAGTTCTTC. Amino acid sequence: CASSSIAGGRNEQFF.

This rearrangement joins TRBV4-3 to TRBJ1-6, with 7 nucleotides matching TRBD1. Germline lookup yields CDR1 LGHNA and CDR2 YSLEER. This CDR3 has 16 residues. With V trimmed by 0 bases and J by 9 bases, 8 bases remained unmatched. The CDR3 here is CASSQDLQGSSSPLHF. In DNA form, the CDR3 reads TGCGCCAGCAGCCAAGATCTACAGGGGAGTAGTTCACCCCTCCACTTT.

The V and J genes are TRBV12-3 or TRBV12-4 and TRBJ1-3; D call uncertain. V was shortened by 5 bases and J by 8 bases, with 7 bases between the two germline ends. This CDR3 comprises 11 residues. The CDR3 DNA reads TGTGCCAGCAGTCAGCGGGACACCATATATTTT. This translates into CASSQRDTIYF.

V usage is TRBV30 and J usage is TRBJ2-5; 7 bases align to TRBD2. The CDR3 runs 12 residues. With V trimmed by 1 base and J by 4 bases, 0 bases remained unmatched. CDR1 and CDR2 from the germline V gene are GTSNPN and SVGIG (reference sequence). CDR3 DNA sequence: TGTGCCTGGAGTGGGGGGGGAGAGACCCAGTACTTC. Amino acids: CAWSGGGETQYF.

The J gene is TRBJ1-1, the V gene TRBV6-5, with 7 bases lining up with TRBD1. This CDR3 has 14 residues. CDR1 is MNHEY and CDR2 is SVGAGI in the germline V gene. Unmatched junction bases numbered 10, after V lost 7 bases and J lost 5 bases. The CDR3 here is CASKLQGRGTEAFF. The CDR3, as DNA: TGTGCCAGCAAATTACAGGGGAGAGGGACTGAAGCTTTCTTT.

V gene TRBV19 combines with J gene TRBJ2-7; TRBD2 might be the D (5 bases). Germline V CDR1 and CDR2: LNHDA, SQIVND (reference sequence). The CDR3 is made up of 13 amino acids. Trimming pared 5 bases from V and 3 bases from J, leaving 11 bases between. For the CDR3, the DNA is TGTGCCAGTAGTGCAACTAGAGGCTACGAGCAGTACTTC. It is translated as CASSATRGYEQYF. The full variable domain, with the rest looked up from reference TRBV19 and TRBJ2-7, is DGGITQSPKYLFRKEGQNVTLSCEQNLNHDAMYWYRQDPGQGLRLIYYSQIVNDFQKGDIAEGYSVSREKKESFPLTVTSAQKNPTAFYLCASSATRGYEQYFGPGTRLTVT.

V and J are TRBV4-3 and TRBJ1-5, with 7 bases matching TRBD1. V lost 0 bases, J lost 7 bases, and 12 bases stayed unmatched. Germline values: CDR1 LGHNA, CDR2 YSLEER. This CDR3 comprises 17 residues. The CDR3 region has the DNA TGCGCCAGCAGCCAAGATTCGGGAGGGGGCGACTTGCAGCCCCAGCATTTT. Translation: CASSQDSGGGDLQPQHF.

The chain combines TRBV28 with TRBJ1-6, with 9 bases that match TRBD1. Germline V lookup: CDR1 MDHEN, CDR2 SYDVKM. With 0 bases clipped from V and 8 bases from J, the junction kept 2 bases outside the gene matches. The CDR3 has 15 amino acids. DNA of the CDR3: TGTGCCAGCAGTTTATGGGACAGGGGCTATTCACCCCTCCACTTT. Translation: CASSLWDRGYSPLHF.

The genes are TRBV5-1 and TRBJ2-2; weak D call: TRBD1 (5 bases). The CDR3 extends over 14 amino acids. From germline, CDR1 is SGHRS and CDR2 YFSETQ. V lost 0 bases to trimming and J lost 7 bases, with 10 bases between them. As DNA, the CDR3 is TGCGCCAGCAGCTTGGAAAGGGGTGGCGGGGAGCTGTTTTTT. Its protein product is CASSLERGGGELFF.

The CDR3 protein is CASMEYGLTGELFF. For the CDR3, the DNA is TGTGCCAGCATGGAGTATGGTCTCACCGGGGAGCTGTTTTTT. J is TRBJ2-2 and V is TRBV2; D unclear. The V gene lost 7 bases and the J gene lost 4 bases, with 13 bases spanning the gap. CDR3 size: 14 residues. Germline values: CDR1 SNHLY, CDR2 FYNNEI.

V usage is TRBV19 and J usage is TRBJ2-7, with 13 bases fitting TRBD2. With 1 base clipped from V and 3 bases from J, the junction kept 0 bases outside the gene matches. The CDR3 contains 15 residues. Per germline, CDR1 LNHDA and CDR2 SQIVND (reference sequence). CDR3 residues: CASSIGTSGSYEQYF. CDR3 in DNA: TGTGCCAGTAGTATAGGGACTAGCGGGAGCTACGAGCAGTACTTC.

V usage is TRBV18 and J usage is TRBJ2-7; 13 positions agree with TRBD2. The germline V gene has CDR1 KGHSH and CDR2 LQKENI. Unmatched junction bases numbered 2, after V lost 3 bases and J lost 3 bases. The CDR3 is 15 residues long. The CDR3 nucleotides are TGTGCCAGCTCACCCGGGACTAGCGGGATCTACGAGCAGTACTTC. It specifies CASSPGTSGIYEQYF.

The V call is TRBV25-1, the J call TRBJ1-6; no reliable D call. This CDR3 is built from 13 residues. In germline, CDR1 is MGHDK, CDR2 SYGVNS. Trimming shortened V by 6 bases and J by 11 bases, and 14 bases separated the two germline ends. The CDR3 is CASSPNQGAPLHF. CDR3 DNA: TGTGCCAGCAGCCCTAACCAAGGCGCACCCCTCCACTTT.